This T cell receptor beta chain was observed in a study of T cell repertoires in cytomegalovirus infection. General study points: CMV carriers with the relevant HLA were identified by cumulative public TCR beta family frequency.

Each CDR3 protein gets one entry after TCRdb re-called the reads with MiXCR. The data hold hundreds of thousands of distinct CDR3 sequences, with 6% to 8% observed a single time. Looked up from germline, CDR1 is MDHEN and CDR2 is SYDVKM. Trimming took off 5 bases at V and 8 bases at J, with 21 bases between the two ends. There are 16 residues in the CDR3. This clonotype occurred many times. Its cognate antigen is unknown. This receptor was taken from a human donor in good health (CMV status not recorded). Some clones in this sample may be carry-over from other donors' samples. The genes are TRBV28 and TRBJ2-2; the D is unclear. Sequencing was carried out using PBMCs. CDR3 protein: CASSANWAIDAGELFF. For the CDR3, the DNA is TGTGCCAGCAGTGCAAACTGGGCAATAGATGCGGGGGAGCTGTTTTTT.